This entry features one TCR beta chain sequence. In its sample, this clonotype was seen a few times. Its antigen target is currently unknown. The sample holds no much larger clone one base away, and base qualities are not on file. Every donor in the study was a healthy Caucasian. This record comes from a study of identical twins listed by TCRdb under 2016. Looking at the study overall: The study deep-sequenced TCR alpha and beta repertoires from monozygotic twins, unrelated adults of various ages and cord blood to test whether fetal clonotypes persist. To rule out contamination, replicate twin experiments were performed at different times with different library preparation protocols. The paper's findings and limits, for the study overall: Because the same donors could not be followed over many years, conclusions were based on cross-sectional statistical analysis. Compared with coincidental sharing between unrelated individuals, out-of-frame TCR alpha sequences shared between twins showed an excess of sequences with low generation probability. Zero-insertion analyses could be partly confounded by invariant T cells such as MAIT and iNKT, although diverse VJ usage argued against such confounding for most clonotypes. The excess sharing between twins in beta out-of-frame sequences was weaker because fewer shared sequences reduced the signal-to-noise ratio. Out-of-frame TCR alpha sharing in monozygotic twins was systematically underestimated by recombination models, whereas sharing between unrelated individuals was in agreement with the recombination models. Abundant cord blood beta clonotypes carried fewer insertions; young adult naive repertoires showed a weaker similar trend, while memory repertoires showed none.

V is trimmed back by 0 bases and J by 4 bases, and the junction contains 6 bases that no gene match accounts for. For CDR1 and CDR2, the germline V gene lists LGHNA and YNFKEQ. The CDR3 measures 16 amino acids from cysteine to phenylalanine. The CDR3 DNA has 48 bases and is translated from base 1. Library method: 5' RACE. These reads were obtained on an Illumina HiSeq 2000. Template switching introduced a universal primer binding site; the final cDNA contained a unique molecular identifier, enabling accurate counting of TCR cDNA molecules. Specific primers in the conserved constant-segment region were used to synthesize first-strand cDNA for TCR alpha and beta chains. Each cDNA library was double barcoded, with a SMART-Mk sample barcode plus Illumina barcodes, to control for contamination. TruSeq adapter sequences, together with Illumina sample barcodes, were added in two successive PCR steps. TCR alpha and beta cDNA libraries were sequenced on the Illumina HiSeq platform with custom primers. As for how the authors treated the data: Unique molecular identifiers were extracted from raw reads with MiGEC, and CDR3 positions were determined with MiXCR. For each individual, recombination models were inferred using an EM algorithm with the repgenHMM and IGoR tools. Shared clonotypes were analyzed with the tcR package in R, and sharing was normalized by the product of cloneset sizes. To study raw recombination without the effects of thymic and clonal selection, out-of-frame nonproductive sequences were analyzed. The public reads were quality trimmed at Q25 with fastp and then assembled into clones with MiXCR by TCRdb, keeping productive beta chains. Each CDR3 protein appears once, grouped with its most common genes and DNA. V and J calls and clone size were set by TCRdb, not the authors. This sample has more than 1.5 million distinct CDR3 sequences in its table, and under 35% of those were observed once. Together, the top ten hold about 0.25% of the sample.

This receptor was obtained from a newborn girl in good health. The V and J genes are TRBV4-2 and TRBJ1-2, and TRBD1 matches 9 of the central bases. Sequenced sample: cord blood. The sequenced DNA is TGTGCCAGCAGCCAAGACTGGGACAGGGAGGCCTATGGCTACACCTTC. The encoded protein is CASSQDWDREAYGYTF.